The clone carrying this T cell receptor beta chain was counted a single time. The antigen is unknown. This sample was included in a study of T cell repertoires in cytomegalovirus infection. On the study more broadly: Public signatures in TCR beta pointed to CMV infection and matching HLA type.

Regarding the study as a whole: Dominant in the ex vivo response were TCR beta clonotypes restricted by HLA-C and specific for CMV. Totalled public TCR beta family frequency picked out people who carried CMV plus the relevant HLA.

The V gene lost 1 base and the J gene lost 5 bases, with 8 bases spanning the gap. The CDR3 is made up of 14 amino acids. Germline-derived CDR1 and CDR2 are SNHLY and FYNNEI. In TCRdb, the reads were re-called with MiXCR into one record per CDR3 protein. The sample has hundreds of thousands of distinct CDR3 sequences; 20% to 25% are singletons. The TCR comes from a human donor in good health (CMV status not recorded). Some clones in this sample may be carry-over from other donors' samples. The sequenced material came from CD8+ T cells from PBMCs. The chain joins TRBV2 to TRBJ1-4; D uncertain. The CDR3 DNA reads TGTGCCAGCAGTGAAGTGGCAGGAAATGAAAAACTGTTTTTT. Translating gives CASSEVAGNEKLFF.